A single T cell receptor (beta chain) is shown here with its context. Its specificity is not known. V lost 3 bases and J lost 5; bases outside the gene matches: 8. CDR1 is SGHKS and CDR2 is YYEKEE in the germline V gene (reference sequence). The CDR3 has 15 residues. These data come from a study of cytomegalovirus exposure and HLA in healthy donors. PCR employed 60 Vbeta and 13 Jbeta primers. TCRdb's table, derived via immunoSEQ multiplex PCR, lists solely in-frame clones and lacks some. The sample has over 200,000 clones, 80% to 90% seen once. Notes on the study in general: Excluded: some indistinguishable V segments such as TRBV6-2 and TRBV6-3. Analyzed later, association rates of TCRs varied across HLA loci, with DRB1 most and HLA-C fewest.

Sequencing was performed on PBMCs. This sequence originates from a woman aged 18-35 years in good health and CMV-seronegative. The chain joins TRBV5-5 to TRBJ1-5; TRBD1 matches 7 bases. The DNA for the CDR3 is TGTGCCAGCAGCTCCGGGACAGCCGCTTATCAGCCCCAGCATTTT. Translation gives CASSSGTAAYQPQHF.